This paragraph reports one TCR beta chain. This CDR3 comprises 14 residues. Per germline, CDR1 SGHDN and CDR2 FVKESK. V lost 4 bases to trimming and J lost 10 bases, with 17 bases between them. The data were obtained in a study of blood T cell repertoires in COVID-19. Across the study: Acute and convalescent COVID-19 samples came from the United States, Italy and Spain.

Data came from immunoSEQ multiplex PCR; TCRdb stores just in-frame clones and leaves some out. The sample lists 90,000 or so clones; under 90% were seen once. While infection was still active, Seattle patients were enrolled and then followed longitudinally. The source of this sequence is a man in his fifties or sixties with COVID-19, enrolled during active disease. This rearrangement joins TRBV14 to TRBJ2-1; perhaps TRBD2 as D (6 bases). The sequenced material came from peripheral blood. CDR3 region: CASSPISVGGEQFF. The CDR3 nucleotides are TGTGCCAGCAGCCCCATCAGTGTGGGAGGAGAGCAGTTCTTC.